The source of this T cell receptor beta chain is a study of blood T cell repertoires in COVID-19. For the study at large: T cells, B-cell-depleted T cells, or PBMCs supplied cDNA or gDNA.

Losses at the gene ends were 4 bases for V and 5 bases for J; bases not matched to a gene: 8. The germline gives CDR1 LNHDA, CDR2 SQIVND (reference sequence). CDR3 size: 15 residues. Profiled with immunoSEQ multiplex PCR; TCRdb holds only in-frame clones, not every one. The sample carries about 120,000 clones, 85% to 90% recorded once. Sequencing was done on a sample of peripheral blood. The chain employs TRBV19 and TRBJ1-2; 9 bases are shared with TRBD1. The sequence came from a man between 65 and 80 years old who had recovered from COVID-19. The CDR3 region is CASSNPRDRDYGYTF. The DNA of the CDR3 is TGTGCCAGTAGTAATCCCCGGGACAGGGATTATGGCTACACCTTC.